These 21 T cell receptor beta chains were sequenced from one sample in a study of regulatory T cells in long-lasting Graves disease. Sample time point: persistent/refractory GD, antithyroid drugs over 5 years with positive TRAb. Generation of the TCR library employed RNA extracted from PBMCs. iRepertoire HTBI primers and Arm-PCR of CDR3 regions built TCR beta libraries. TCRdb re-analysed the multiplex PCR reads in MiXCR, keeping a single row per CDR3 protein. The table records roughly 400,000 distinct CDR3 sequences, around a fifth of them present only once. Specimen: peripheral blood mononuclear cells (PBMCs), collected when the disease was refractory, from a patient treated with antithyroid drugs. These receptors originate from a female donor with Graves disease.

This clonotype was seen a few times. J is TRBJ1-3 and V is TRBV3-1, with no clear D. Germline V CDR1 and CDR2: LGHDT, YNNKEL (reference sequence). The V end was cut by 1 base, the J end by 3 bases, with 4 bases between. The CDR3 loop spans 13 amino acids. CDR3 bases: TGTGCCAGCAGCCAAGGGCATGGAAACACCATATATTTT. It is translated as CASSQGHGNTIYF.

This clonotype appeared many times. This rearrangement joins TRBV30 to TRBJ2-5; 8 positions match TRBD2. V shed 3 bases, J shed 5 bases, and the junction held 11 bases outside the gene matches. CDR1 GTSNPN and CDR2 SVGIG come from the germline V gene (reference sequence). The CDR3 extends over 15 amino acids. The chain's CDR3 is CAWRPESGGPETQYF. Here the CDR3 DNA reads TGTGCCTGGAGGCCCGAATCGGGAGGGCCGGAGACCCAGTACTTC.

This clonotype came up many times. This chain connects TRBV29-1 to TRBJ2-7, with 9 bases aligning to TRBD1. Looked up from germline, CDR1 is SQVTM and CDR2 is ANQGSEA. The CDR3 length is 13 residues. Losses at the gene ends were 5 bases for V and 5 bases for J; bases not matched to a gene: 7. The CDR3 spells CSVSGQGLNEQYF. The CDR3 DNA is TGCAGCGTTTCCGGACAGGGGCTGAACGAGCAGTACTTC.

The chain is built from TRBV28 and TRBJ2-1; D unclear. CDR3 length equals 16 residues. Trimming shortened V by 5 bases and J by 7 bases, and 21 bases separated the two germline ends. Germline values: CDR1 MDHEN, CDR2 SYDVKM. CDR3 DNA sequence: TGTGCCAGCAGTAGCTTCGAAGCGCGCAGTCGGAATGAGCAGTTCTTC. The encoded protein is CASSSFEARSRNEQFF.

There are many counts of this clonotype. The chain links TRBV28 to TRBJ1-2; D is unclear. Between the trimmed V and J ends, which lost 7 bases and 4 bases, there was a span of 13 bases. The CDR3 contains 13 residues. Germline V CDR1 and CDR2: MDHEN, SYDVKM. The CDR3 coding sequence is TGTGCCAGCACCCAGGAGGTTCTCTATGGCTACACCTTC. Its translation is CASTQEVLYGYTF.

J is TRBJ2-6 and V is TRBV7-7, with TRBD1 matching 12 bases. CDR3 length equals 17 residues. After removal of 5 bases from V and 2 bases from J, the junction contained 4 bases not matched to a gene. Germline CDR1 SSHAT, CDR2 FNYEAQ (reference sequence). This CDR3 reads CASSAGTGGAGANVLTF. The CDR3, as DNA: TGTGCCAGCAGCGCCGGGACAGGGGGCGCTGGGGCCAACGTCCTGACTTTC.

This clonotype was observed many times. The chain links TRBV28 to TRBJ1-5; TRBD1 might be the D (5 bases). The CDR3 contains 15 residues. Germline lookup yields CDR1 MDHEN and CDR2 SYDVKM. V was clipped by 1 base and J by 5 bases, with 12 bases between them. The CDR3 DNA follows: TGTGCCAGCAGTTTATCCTCATGGGGGGATCAGCCCCAGCATTTT. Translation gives CASSLSSWGDQPQHF.

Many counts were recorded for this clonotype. The CDR3 reads CASSPGLLTGELFF. The CDR3 DNA follows: TGTGCCAGCAGCCCGGGACTTCTCACCGGGGAGCTGTTTTTT. The chain employs TRBV6-2 or TRBV6-3 and TRBJ2-2, with a weak D call TRBD2 (6 bases). Germline V gene data show CDR1 as MNHEY and CDR2 as SVGEGT. The V end was cut by 6 bases, the J end by 4 bases, with 12 bases between. The CDR3 runs 14 residues.

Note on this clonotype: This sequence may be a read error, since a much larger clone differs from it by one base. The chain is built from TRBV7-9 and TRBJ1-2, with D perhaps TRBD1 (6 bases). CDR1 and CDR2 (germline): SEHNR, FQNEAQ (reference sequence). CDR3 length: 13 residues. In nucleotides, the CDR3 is TGTGCCGGCAGCTTCACAGGGAGAGGAGGCTACACCTTC. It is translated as CAGSFTGRGGYTF.

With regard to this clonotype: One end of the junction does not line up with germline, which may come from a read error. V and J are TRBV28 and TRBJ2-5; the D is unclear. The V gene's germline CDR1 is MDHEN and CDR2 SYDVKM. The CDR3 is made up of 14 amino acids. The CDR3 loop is CASSLSDLKEIQYF. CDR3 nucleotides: TGTGCCAGCAGTTTGTCGGACCTGAAAGAGATCCAGTACTTC.

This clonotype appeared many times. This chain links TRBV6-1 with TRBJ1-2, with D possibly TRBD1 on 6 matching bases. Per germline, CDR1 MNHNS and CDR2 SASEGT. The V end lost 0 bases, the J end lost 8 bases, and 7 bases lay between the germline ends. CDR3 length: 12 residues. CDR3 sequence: CASSEAGGGYTF. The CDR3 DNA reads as TGTGCCAGCAGTGAAGCGGGGGGCGGCTACACCTTC.

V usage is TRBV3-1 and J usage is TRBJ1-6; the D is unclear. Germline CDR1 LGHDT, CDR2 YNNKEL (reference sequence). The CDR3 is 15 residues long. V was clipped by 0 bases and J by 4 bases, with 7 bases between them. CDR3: CASSQEAVYNSPLHF. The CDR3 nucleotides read TGTGCCAGCAGCCAAGAGGCAGTTTATAATTCACCCCTCCACTTT.

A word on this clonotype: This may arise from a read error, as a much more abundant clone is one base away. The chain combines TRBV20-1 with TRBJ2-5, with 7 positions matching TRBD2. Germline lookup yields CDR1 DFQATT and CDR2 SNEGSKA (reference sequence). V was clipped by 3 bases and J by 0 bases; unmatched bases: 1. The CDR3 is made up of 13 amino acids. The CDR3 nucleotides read TGCAGTGCTAGCGGGAGGTACCAAGAGACCCAGTACTTC. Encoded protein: CSASGRYQETQYF.

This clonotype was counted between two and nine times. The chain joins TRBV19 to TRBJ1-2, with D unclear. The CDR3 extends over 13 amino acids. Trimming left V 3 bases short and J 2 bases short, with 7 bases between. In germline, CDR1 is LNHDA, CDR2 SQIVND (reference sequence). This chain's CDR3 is CASSMSSNYGYTF. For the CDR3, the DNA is TGTGCCAGTAGTATGTCAAGCAACTATGGCTACACCTTC.

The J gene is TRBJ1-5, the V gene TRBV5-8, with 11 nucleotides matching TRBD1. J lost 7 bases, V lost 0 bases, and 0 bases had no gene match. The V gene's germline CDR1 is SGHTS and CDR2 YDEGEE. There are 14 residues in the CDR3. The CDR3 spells CASSLGDRGQPQHF. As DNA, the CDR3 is TGTGCCAGCAGCTTGGGGGACAGGGGGCAGCCCCAGCATTTT. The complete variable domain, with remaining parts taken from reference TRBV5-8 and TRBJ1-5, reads EAGVTQSPTHLIKTRGQQATLRCSPISGHTSVYWYQQALGLGLQFLLWYDEGEERNRGNFPPRFSGRQFPNYSSELNVNALELEDSALYLCASSLGDRGQPQHFGDGTRLSIL.

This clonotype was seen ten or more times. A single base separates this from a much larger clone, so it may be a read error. This chain's CDR3 is CASSIRPYEQYF. CDR3 nucleotide sequence: TGTGCCAGCAGTATCCGACCCTACGAGCAGTACTTC. The chain recombines TRBV28 with TRBJ2-7; unclear D gene. V lost 5 bases, J lost 2 bases, and 7 bases lay in between. Germline loops: CDR1 MDHEN, CDR2 SYDVKM. The CDR3 is made up of 12 amino acids.

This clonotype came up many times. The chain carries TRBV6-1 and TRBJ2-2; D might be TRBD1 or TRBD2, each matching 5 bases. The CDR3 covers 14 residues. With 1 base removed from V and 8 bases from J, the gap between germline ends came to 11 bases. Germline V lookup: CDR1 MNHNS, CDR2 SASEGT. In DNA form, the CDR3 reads TGTGCCAGCAGTGAAGGGGTTGGGGGTGGGGAGCTGTTTTTT. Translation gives CASSEGVGGGELFF.

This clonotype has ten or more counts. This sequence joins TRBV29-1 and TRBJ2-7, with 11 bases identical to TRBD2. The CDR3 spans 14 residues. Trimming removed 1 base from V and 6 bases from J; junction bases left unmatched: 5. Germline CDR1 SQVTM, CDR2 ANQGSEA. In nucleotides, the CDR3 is TGCAGCGTTGAAGTCCTAGCGGGAGGAAGCGAGCAGTACTTC. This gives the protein CSVEVLAGGSEQYF.

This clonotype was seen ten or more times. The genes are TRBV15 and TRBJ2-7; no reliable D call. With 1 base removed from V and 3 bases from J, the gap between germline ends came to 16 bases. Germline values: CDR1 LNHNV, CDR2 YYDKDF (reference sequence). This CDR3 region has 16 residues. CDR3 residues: CATSRVGTGGDYEQYF. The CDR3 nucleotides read TGTGCCACCAGCAGAGTGGGAACTGGCGGAGACTACGAGCAGTACTTC. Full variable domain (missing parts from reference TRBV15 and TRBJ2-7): DAMVIQNPRYQVTQFGKPVTLSCSQTLNHNVMYWYQQKSSQAPKLLFHYYDKDFNNEADTPDNFQSRRPNTSFCFLDIRSPGLGDTAMYLCATSRVGTGGDYEQYFGPGTRLTVT.

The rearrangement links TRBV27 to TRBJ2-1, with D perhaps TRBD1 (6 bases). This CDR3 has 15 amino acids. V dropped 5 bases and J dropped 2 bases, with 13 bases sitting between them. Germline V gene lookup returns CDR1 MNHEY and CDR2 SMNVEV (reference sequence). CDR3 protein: CASSAGTSAYNEQFF. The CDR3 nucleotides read TGTGCCAGCAGTGCCGGGACATCAGCCTACAATGAGCAGTTCTTC.

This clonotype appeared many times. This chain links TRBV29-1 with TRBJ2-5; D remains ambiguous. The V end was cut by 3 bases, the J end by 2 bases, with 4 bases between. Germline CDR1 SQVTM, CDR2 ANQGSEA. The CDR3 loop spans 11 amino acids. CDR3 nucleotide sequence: TGCAGCGTTGAGGGGCAAGAGACCCAGTACTTC. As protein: CSVEGQETQYF.